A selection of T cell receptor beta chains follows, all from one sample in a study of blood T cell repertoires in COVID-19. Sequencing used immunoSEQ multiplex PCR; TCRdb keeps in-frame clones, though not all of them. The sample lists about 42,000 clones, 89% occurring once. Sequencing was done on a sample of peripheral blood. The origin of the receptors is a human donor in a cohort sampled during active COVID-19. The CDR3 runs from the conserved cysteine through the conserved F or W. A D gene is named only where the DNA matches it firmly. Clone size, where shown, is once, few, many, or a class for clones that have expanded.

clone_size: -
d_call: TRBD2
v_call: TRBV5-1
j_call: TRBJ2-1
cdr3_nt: TGCGCCAGCAGCCCGACTAGCGGGAGGGCCAGGTCCTACAATGAGCAGTTCTTC
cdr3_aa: CASSPTSGRARSYNEQFF

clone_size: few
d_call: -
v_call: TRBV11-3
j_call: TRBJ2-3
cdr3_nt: TGTGCCAGCAGCTTGACGACTAGCACAGATACGCAGTATTTT
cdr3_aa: CASSLTTSTDTQYF

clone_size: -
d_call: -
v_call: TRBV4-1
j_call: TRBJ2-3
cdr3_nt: TGCGCCAGCAGCTCTAATCACGGGGAGTGGAGCACAGATACGCAGTATTTT
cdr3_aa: CASSSNHGEWSTDTQYF

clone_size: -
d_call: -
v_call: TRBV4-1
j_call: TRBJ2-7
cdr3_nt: TGCGCCAGCAGCCAGTCACCCGGGGACATCTACGAGCAGTACTTC
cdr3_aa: CASSQSPGDIYEQYF

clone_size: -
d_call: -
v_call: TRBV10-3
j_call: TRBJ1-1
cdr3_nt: TGTGCCATCAGTGTTAGCGAGGGCACTGAAGCTTTCTTT
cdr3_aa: CAISVSEGTEAFF

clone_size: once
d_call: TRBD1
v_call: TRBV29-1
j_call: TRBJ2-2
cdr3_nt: TGCAGCGCCCCGACAGGGTACACCGGGGAGCTGTTTTTT
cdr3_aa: CSAPTGYTGELFF

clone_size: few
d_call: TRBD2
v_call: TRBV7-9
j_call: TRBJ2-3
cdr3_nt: TGTGCCAGCAGCTTAGGCGCTGGTCTTAGCGGGGGGGAAGATACGCAGTATTTT
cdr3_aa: CASSLGAGLSGGEDTQYF

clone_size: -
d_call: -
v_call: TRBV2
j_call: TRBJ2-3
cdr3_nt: TGTGCCAGTACCCCCATGCTAAATACGCAGTATTTT
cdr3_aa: CASTPMLNTQYF

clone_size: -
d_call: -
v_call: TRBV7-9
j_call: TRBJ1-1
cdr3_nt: TGTGCCAGCAGCTTTAGTCAGGGTAGTACTGAAGCTTTCTTT
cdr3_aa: CASSFSQGSTEAFF

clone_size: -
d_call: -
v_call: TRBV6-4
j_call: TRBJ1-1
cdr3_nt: TGTGCCAGCAGTGACTCGGACACGAACACTGAAGCTTTCTTT
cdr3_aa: CASSDSDTNTEAFF

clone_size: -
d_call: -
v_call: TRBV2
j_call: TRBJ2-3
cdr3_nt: TGTGCCAGCAGTGACAGGGCTAATACGCAGTATTTT
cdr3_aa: CASSDRANTQYF

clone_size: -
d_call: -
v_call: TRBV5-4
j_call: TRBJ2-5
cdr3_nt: TGTGCCAGCAGCACTAAAGGACAGTACCAAGGGACCCAGTACTTC
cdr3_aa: CASSTKGQYQGTQYF

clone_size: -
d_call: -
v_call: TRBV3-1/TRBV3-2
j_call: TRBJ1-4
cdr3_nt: TGTGCCAGCAGCCACGGAGCTAATGAAAAACTGTTTTTT
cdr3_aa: CASSHGANEKLFF

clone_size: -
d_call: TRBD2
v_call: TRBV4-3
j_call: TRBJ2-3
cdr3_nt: TGCGCCAGCAGCCAAGATTTGACTAGCGGGGCCCGCCGTCTTAGCACAGATACGCAGTATTTT
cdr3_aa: CASSQDLTSGARRLSTDTQYF

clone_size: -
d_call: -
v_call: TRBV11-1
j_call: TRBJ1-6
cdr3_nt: TGTGCCAGCAGCTTCGGGGGACTTGGAAATTCACCCCTCCACTTT
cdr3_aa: CASSFGGLGNSPLHF

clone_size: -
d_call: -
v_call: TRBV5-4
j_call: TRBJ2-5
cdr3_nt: TGTGCCAGCAGCTTTGTCCGAAACTCAGAGACCCAGTACTTC
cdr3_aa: CASSFVRNSETQYF

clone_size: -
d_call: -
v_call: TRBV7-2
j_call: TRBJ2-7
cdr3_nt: TGTGCCAGCAGCTTACCCGCACGACAGCCGGCCTACGAGCAGTACTTC
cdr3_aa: CASSLPARQPAYEQYF

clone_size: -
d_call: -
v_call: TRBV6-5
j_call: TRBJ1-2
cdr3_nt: TGTGCCAGCAGTTACTCAGGTGGTGGCGGTAGGAGCGGCTACACCTTC
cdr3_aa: CASSYSGGGGRSGYTF

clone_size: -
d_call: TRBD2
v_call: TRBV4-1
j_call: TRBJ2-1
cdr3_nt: TGCGCCAGCAGCCAAGACCCCCCTAGCGGGGGTCTCTATGAGCAGTTCTTC
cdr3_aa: CASSQDPPSGGLYEQFF

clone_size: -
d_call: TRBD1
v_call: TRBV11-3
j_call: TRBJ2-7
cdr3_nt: TGTGCCAGCAGCTTAGAGGCAGGGGGATCCGAGCAGTACTTC
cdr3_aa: CASSLEAGGSEQYF

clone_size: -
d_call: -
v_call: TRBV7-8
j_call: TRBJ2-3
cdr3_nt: TGTGCCAGCAGAATTGTAGAGACAGATACGCAGTATTTT
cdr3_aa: CASRIVETDTQYF

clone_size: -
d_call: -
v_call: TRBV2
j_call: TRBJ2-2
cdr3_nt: TGTGCCAGCAGTGAACTGAACAGTTACACCGGGGAGCTGTTTTTT
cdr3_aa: CASSELNSYTGELFF

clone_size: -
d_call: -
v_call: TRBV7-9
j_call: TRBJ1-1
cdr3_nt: TGTGCCAGCAGCTTACTTGAAGAGGACTCCGCTTTCTTT
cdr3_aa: CASSLLEEDSAFF

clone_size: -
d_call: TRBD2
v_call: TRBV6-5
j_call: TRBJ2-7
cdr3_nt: TGTGCCAGCAGTAGCCGGACTAGCGGTTTAGACGAGCAGTACTTC
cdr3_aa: CASSSRTSGLDEQYF

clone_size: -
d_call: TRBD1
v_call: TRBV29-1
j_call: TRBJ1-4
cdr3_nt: TGCAGCGTCGGATGGGACAGATATGCAACTAATGAAAAACTGTTTTTT
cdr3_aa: CSVGWDRYATNEKLFF

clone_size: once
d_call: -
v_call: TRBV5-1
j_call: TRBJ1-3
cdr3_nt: TGCGCCAGCAGCTCAAACCGGGGGTCTGGAAACACCATATATTTT
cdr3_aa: CASSSNRGSGNTIYF

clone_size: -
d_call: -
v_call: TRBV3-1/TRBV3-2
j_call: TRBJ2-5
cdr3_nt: TGTGCCAGCAGCCAAGTACGAGAGTTTCGCCAAGAGACCCAGTACTTC
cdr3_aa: CASSQVREFRQETQYF

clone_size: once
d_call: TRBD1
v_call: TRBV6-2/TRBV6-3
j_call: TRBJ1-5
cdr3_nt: TGTGCCAGCAGTTGGACAGGGGGCAATCAGCCCCAGCATTTT
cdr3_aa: CASSWTGGNQPQHF

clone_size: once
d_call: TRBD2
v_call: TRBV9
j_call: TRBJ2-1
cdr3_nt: TGTGCCAGCAGCCCTGCGGGGGGGTTTGCTAACAATGAGCAGTTCTTC
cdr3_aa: CASSPAGGFANNEQFF

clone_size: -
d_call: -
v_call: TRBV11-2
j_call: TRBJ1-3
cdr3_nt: TGTGCCAGCAGCCTAGGGGCCTTCTCTGGAAACACCATATATTTT
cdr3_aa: CASSLGAFSGNTIYF

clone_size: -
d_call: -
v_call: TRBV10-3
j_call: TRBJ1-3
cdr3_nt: TGTGCCATCGGCGAGACAGCTGGAAACACCATATATTTT
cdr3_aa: CAIGETAGNTIYF

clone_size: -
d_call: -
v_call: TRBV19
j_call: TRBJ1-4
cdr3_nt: TGTGCCAGTTGGGAGCCCATGAGGAGTGAAAAACTGTTTTTT
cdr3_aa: CASWEPMRSEKLFF

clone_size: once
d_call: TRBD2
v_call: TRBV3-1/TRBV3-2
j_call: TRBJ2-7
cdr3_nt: TGTGCCAGCAGCCCCCTGGGGCGGGGGGAATACGAGCAGTACTTC
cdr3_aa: CASSPLGRGEYEQYF

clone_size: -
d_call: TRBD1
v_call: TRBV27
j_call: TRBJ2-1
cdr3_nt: TGTGCCAGCAGTCGACAGGGATACAATGAGCAGTTCTTC
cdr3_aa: CASSRQGYNEQFF

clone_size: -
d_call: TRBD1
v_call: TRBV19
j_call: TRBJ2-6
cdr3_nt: TGTGCCAGTAGTCCACAGGGGCCGTGGGCCTCTGGGGCCAACGTCCTGACTTTC
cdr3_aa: CASSPQGPWASGANVLTF

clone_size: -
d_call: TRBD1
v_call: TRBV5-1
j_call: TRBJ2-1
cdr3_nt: TGCGCCAGCAGCGGGATTAGCAAGGGCGACAGGGATGAGCAGTTCTTC
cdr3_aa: CASSGISKGDRDEQFF

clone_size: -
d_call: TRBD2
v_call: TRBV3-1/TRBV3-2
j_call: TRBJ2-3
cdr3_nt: TGTGCCAGCAGCCAACGGCGGGAGTCAGATACGCAGTATTTT
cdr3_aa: CASSQRRESDTQYF

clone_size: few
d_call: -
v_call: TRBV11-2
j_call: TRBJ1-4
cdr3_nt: TGTGCCAGCACCCCTGGGGGGGCGGATGAAAAACTGTTTTTT
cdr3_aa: CASTPGGADEKLFF

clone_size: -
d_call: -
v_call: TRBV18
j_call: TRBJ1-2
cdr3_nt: TGTGCCAGCTCACTTAGACAAAGCCCGAACTATGGCTACACCTTC
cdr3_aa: CASSLRQSPNYGYTF

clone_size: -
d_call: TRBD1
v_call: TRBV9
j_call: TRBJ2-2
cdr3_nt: TGTGCCAGCAGCGTCAGGGGACAGGGGAACACCGGGGAGCTGTTTTTT
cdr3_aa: CASSVRGQGNTGELFF

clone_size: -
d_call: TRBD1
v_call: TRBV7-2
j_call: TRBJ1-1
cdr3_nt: TGTGCCAGCAGCTTATCCCCCGGGACAGGGGTTACGAACACTGAAGCTTTCTTT
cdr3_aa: CASSLSPGTGVTNTEAFF

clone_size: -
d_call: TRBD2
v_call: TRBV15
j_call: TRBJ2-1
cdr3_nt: TGTGCCACCAGCACGCGGGGGAAACTCTACAATGAGCAGTTCTTC
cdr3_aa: CATSTRGKLYNEQFF

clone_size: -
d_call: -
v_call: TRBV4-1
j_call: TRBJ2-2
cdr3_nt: TGCGCCAGCAGCCCAACACCCCATTCGAACACCGGGGAGCTGTTTTTT
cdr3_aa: CASSPTPHSNTGELFF

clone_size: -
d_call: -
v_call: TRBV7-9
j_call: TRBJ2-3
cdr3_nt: TGTGCCAGCAGCTTAGGTACTAGCACAGATACGCAGTATTTT
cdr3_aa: CASSLGTSTDTQYF

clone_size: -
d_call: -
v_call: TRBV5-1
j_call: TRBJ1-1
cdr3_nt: TGCGCCAGCCCGGGGAGGGGAACTGAAGCTTTCTTT
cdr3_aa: CASPGRGTEAFF

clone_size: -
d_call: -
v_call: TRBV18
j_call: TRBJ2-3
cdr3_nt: TGTGCCAGCTCACCATTCAGGGGTCTTATCGGCACAGATACGCAGTATTTT
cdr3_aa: CASSPFRGLIGTDTQYF

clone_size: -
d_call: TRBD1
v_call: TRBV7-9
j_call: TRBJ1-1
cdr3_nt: TGTGCCAGCATGTACAGGGGATCTTTGAACACTGAAGCTTTCTTT
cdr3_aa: CASMYRGSLNTEAFF

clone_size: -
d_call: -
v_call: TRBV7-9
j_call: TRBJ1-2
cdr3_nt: TGTGCCAGCAGCGGCCCAACACACTATGGCTACACCTTC
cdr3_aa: CASSGPTHYGYTF

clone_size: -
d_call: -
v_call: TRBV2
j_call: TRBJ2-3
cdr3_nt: TGTGCCAGCAGGCCCGAGACAGATACGCAGTATTTT
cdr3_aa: CASRPETDTQYF

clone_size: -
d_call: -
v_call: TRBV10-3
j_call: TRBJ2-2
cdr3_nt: TGTGCCATCAGCCAAATAGGGGGCACCGGGGAGCTGTTTTTT
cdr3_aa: CAISQIGGTGELFF

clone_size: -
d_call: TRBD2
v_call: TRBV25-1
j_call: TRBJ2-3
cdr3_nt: TGTGCCAGCAGGCTAGCGGGGGGGATAGATACGCAGTATTTT
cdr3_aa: CASRLAGGIDTQYF

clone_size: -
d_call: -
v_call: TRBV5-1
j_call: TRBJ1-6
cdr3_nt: TGCGCCAGCAGCTTTAAGAGTGTAGCTAGCCCGTTGATTTCACCCCTCCACTTT
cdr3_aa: CASSFKSVASPLISPLHF

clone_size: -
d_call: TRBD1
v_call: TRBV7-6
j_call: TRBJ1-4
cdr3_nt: TGTGCCAGCAGCGATACGACAGGGAGAAATGAAAAACTGTTTTTT
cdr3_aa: CASSDTTGRNEKLFF

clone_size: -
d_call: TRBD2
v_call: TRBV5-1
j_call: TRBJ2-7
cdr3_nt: TGCGCCAGCAGCTTGGGGTTAGCGGGGGACTCCTACGAGCAGTACTTC
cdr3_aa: CASSLGLAGDSYEQYF

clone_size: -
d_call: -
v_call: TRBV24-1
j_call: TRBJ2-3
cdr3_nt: TGTGCCACCGGAGACCGAACGCATAGGCGGTATTTT
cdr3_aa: CATGDRTHRRYF

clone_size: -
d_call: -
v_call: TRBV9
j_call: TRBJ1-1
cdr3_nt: TGTGCCAGCAGCGTAGCTTTGGAGTCGGAAGCTTTCTTT
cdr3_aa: CASSVALESEAFF

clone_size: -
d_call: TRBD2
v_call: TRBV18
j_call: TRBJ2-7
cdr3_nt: TGTGCCAGCTCATCGGGACTAGCGGGAGGGCCGGCCGAGCAGTACTTC
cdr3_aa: CASSSGLAGGPAEQYF